These 29 T cell receptor beta chains share one sample of origin, sequenced in a study of control samples from healthy donors and cancer patients. Generated by immunoSEQ multiplex PCR, the TCRdb table keeps only in-frame clones and is missing some. The sample lists under 80,000 clones, about 95% seen once, with over 5% in the top ten. Sequencing was carried out using blood. The receptors stem from a middle-aged woman in good health.

CDR3 residues: CASSQEWREYYNEQFF. The CDR3 region has the DNA TGCGCCAGCAGCCAAGAATGGCGGGAGTACTACAATGAGCAGTTCTTC. This rearrangement joins TRBV4-1 to TRBJ2-1; 7 bases are shared with TRBD2. Germline-derived CDR1 and CDR2 are MGHRA and YSYEKL. V was clipped by 0 bases and J by 3 bases; unmatched bases: 5. The CDR3 has 16 amino acids.

This chain joins TRBV6-5 and TRBJ1-1; the match to TRBD1 covers 9 bases. Per germline, CDR1 MNHEY and CDR2 SVGAGI. The trim removed 6 bases at V and 4 bases at J, leaving 6 bases unmatched. The CDR3 is 14 residues long. The CDR3: CASSRTGGPTEAFF. DNA of the CDR3: TGTGCCAGCAGCCGAACAGGGGGCCCCACTGAAGCTTTCTTT.

The chain uses TRBV19 and TRBJ2-1; D unresolved. This CDR3 comprises 12 residues. From germline, CDR1 is LNHDA and CDR2 SQIVND (reference sequence). V dropped 1 base and J dropped 6 bases, with 4 bases sitting between them. The DNA of the CDR3 is TGTGCCAGTAGTATAGGGGTCAATGAGCAGTTCTTC. This gives the protein CASSIGVNEQFF.

V usage is TRBV9 and J usage is TRBJ2-2; possible D gene TRBD2, 5 bases. Trimming stripped 2 bases from V and 7 bases from J, with 6 bases between. Germline values: CDR1 SGDLS, CDR2 YYNGEE. There are 12 residues in the CDR3. This chain's CDR3 is CASSVRGGELFF. The CDR3 DNA reads as TGTGCCAGCAGCGTTCGGGGCGGGGAGCTGTTTTTT.

This chain uses TRBV29-1 with TRBJ1-1; D remains ambiguous. Germline lookup yields CDR1 SQVTM and CDR2 ANQGSEA. V was trimmed by 6 bases and J by 1 base, leaving 15 bases between them. The CDR3 has 14 amino acids. The CDR3 DNA is TGCAGCGTGGCCCCTAGGTTCCAGAACACTGAAGCTTTCTTT. Its protein product is CSVAPRFQNTEAFF. Full variable domain (rest looked up from reference TRBV29-1 and TRBJ1-1): SAVISQKPSRDICQRGTSLTIQCQVDSQVTMMFWYRQQPGQSLTLIATANQGSEATYESGFVIDKFPISRPNLTFSTLTVSNMSPEDSSIYLCSVAPRFQNTEAFFGQGTRLTVV.

The gene calls are TRBV25-1 and TRBJ1-2; no clear D. V was pared by 4 bases and J by 10 bases, with 10 bases between. Germline CDR1 and CDR2: MGHDK and SYGVNS. The CDR3 length is 11 residues. The CDR3 region has the DNA TGTGCCAGCAGTGGACTCGCCTACTACACCTTC. Residues: CASSGLAYYTF.

On this clone itself: Germline and junction disagree at one end, which may indicate a read error. The sample holds other DNA sequences that translate to the same CDR3. The J gene is TRBJ1-1, the V gene TRBV14, with no clear D. From germline, CDR1 is SGHDN and CDR2 FVKESK. This CDR3 region has 15 residues. The chain's CDR3 is CASSQGGIGKGEAFF. CDR3 nucleotide sequence: TGTGCCAGTAGCCAAGGAGGTATAGGAAAGGGAGAAGCTTTCTTT.

V usage is TRBV12-3 or TRBV12-4 and J usage is TRBJ2-7; TRBD2 is a possible D gene (5 bases). The length of the CDR3 is 12 residues. V was shortened by 6 bases and J by 5 bases, with 11 bases between the two germline ends. The CDR3 sequence is CASSLLRDEQYF. The DNA for the CDR3 is TGTGCCAGCAGCCTTCTGAGGGACGAGCAGTACTTC.

The genes are TRBV4-2 and TRBJ2-1; unclear D gene. This CDR3 has 12 amino acids. Looked up from germline, CDR1 is LGHNA and CDR2 is YNFKEQ. V was shortened by 0 bases and J by 15 bases, with 12 bases between the two germline ends. The CDR3, as DNA: TGTGCCAGCAGCCAAGAAGGTGGGCGAGGGTTCTTC. This codes for CASSQEGGRGFF.

The chain combines TRBV28 with TRBJ1-2; TRBD1 matches 7 bases. J was trimmed by 2 bases and V by 4 bases; bases with no gene match: 1. The CDR3 extends over 13 amino acids. Germline-derived CDR1 and CDR2 are MDHEN and SYDVKM. DNA for the CDR3: TGTGCCAGCAGTTCGACAGGGAACTATGGCTACACCTTC. It translates to CASSSTGNYGYTF.

CDR3 coding DNA: TGTGCCATCAGTGAGGGGGACTATGGCTACACCTTC. It is translated as CAISEGDYGYTF. The V gene is TRBV10-3, the J gene TRBJ1-2; D ambiguous. This CDR3 is built from 12 residues. V shed 2 bases and J shed 3 bases, with 4 bases lying between them. The germline CDR1 and CDR2 sequences are ENHRY and SYGVKD.

This sequence joins TRBV5-4 and TRBJ1-2; 7 nucleotides match TRBD1. With V trimmed by 3 bases and J by 6 bases, 11 bases remained unmatched. This CDR3 region has 15 residues. Germline V gives CDR1 SGHNT, CDR2 YYREEE (reference sequence). The DNA for the CDR3 is TGTGCCAGCAGCTCCCCCAGGGGGGGAGGGGATGGCTACACCTTC. It encodes CASSSPRGGGDGYTF.

The chain couples TRBV7-2 to TRBJ2-5; D unclear. CDR1 and CDR2 (germline): SGHTA, FQGNSA. V gave up 1 base and J gave up 0 bases, with 9 bases separating them. The CDR3 spans 15 residues. For the CDR3, the DNA is TGTGCCAGCAGCTTAGTCTCAGAGTACCAAGAGACCCAGTACTTC. Protein: CASSLVSEYQETQYF. Looking up the rest from reference TRBV7-2 and TRBJ2-5 gives the full variable domain: GAGVSQSPSNKVTEKGKDVELRCDPISGHTALYWYRQSLGQGLEFLIYFQGNSAPDKSGLPSDRFSAERTGGSVSTLTIQRTQQEDSAVYLCASSLVSEYQETQYFGPGTRLLVL.

The chain joins TRBV12-3 or TRBV12-4 to TRBJ2-1; D is unclear. V was trimmed by 6 bases and J by 10 bases, leaving 10 bases between them. The length of the CDR3 is 11 residues. CDR3 sequence reads: CASSVSWEQFF. The CDR3 DNA reads TGTGCCAGCAGCGTTTCCTGGGAGCAGTTCTTC.

The chain couples TRBV27 to TRBJ1-2; D is unresolved. Germline V CDR1 and CDR2: MNHEY, SMNVEV (reference sequence). The CDR3 has 14 amino acids. Trimming left V 6 bases short and J 0 bases short, with 11 bases between. This CDR3 reads CASRSTGTNYGYTF. The CDR3 bases are TGTGCCAGCAGGTCGACGGGGACTAACTATGGCTACACCTTC.

This chain uses TRBV7-2 with TRBJ1-2, with a possible D match to TRBD1 (6 bases). The CDR3 contains 15 residues. Germline V CDR1 and CDR2: SGHTA, FQGNSA. Trimming left V 0 bases short and J 7 bases short, with 15 bases between. CDR3 sequence (DNA): TGTGCCAGCAGCTTAGCGCCGCGAGGGGGGGGTGGCTACACCTTC. Its translation: CASSLAPRGGGGYTF.

V and J are TRBV7-2 and TRBJ2-7; TRBD2 might be the D (7 bases). Per the germline V gene, CDR1 is SGHTA and CDR2 is FQGNSA. The CDR3 runs 15 residues. Trimming removed 1 base from V and 4 bases from J, with 14 bases in between. The CDR3 reads CASSLEGGERYEQYF. The CDR3 region has the DNA TGTGCCAGCAGCTTAGAAGGGGGGGAGAGATACGAGCAGTACTTC.

This clone has just one count. The rearrangement uses TRBV29-1 and TRBJ2-1; D unclear. The length of the CDR3 is 15 residues. Germline CDR1 SQVTM, CDR2 ANQGSEA. Trimming left V 1 base short and J 0 bases short, with 10 bases between. CDR3 in DNA: TGCAGCGTTGAAGCACAGACGAGCTCCTACAATGAGCAGTTCTTC. Residues: CSVEAQTSSYNEQFF.

This clone was counted a single time. The chain combines TRBV5-8 with TRBJ1-2; D is uncertain. This CDR3 contains 16 residues. Germline CDR1 and CDR2: SGHTS and YDEGEE. V lost 3 bases, J lost 2 bases, and 17 bases lay in between. The CDR3 protein is CASSSWPESTNYGYTF. In DNA form, the CDR3 reads TGTGCCAGCAGCTCATGGCCGGAGAGTACAAACTATGGCTACACCTTC.

The chain couples TRBV14 to TRBJ1-5, with 8 bases fitting TRBD1. The CDR3 contains 18 residues. Trimming took 5 bases from V and 0 from J; bases not matched to a gene: 12. Germline loops: CDR1 SGHDN, CDR2 FVKESK. The chain's CDR3 is CASSEGQGLGYSNQPQHF. The DNA of the CDR3 is TGTGCCAGCAGCGAAGGACAGGGACTGGGATATAGCAATCAGCCCCAGCATTTT.

V and J are TRBV9 and TRBJ2-2; 12 positions match TRBD2. This CDR3 contains 14 residues. The V gene's germline CDR1 is SGDLS and CDR2 YYNGEE. V dropped 6 bases and J dropped 5; count of bases not matched to a gene: 2. CDR3 amino acids: CASKTSGGTGELFF. CDR3 nucleotide sequence: TGTGCCAGCAAGACTAGCGGGGGTACCGGGGAGCTGTTTTTT.

The V gene is TRBV6-1, the J gene TRBJ2-1, with D possibly being TRBD1 or TRBD2 (5 bases each). V lost 2 bases and J 9 bases, leaving 11 bases between the germline ends. The CDR3 extends over 13 amino acids. CDR1 MNHNS and CDR2 SASEGT come from the germline V gene. The CDR3 reads CASSESGLGEQFF. CDR3 coding DNA: TGTGCCAGCAGTGAATCGGGGCTAGGTGAGCAGTTCTTC.

The CDR3 protein is CASSLGTGTEAFF. For the CDR3, the DNA is TGTGCCAGCAGCTTAGGGACAGGGACTGAAGCTTTCTTT. The chain couples TRBV7-2 to TRBJ1-1, with 8 bases fitting TRBD1. The CDR3 runs 13 residues. Germline trimming cut 1 base from V and 5 bases from J; bases unmatched to any gene: 0. Germline CDR1 and CDR2: SGHTA and FQGNSA.

This sequence joins TRBV19 and TRBJ2-2; possibly TRBD1 for D (5 bases). CDR3 length: 15 residues. Trimming took off 5 bases at V and 4 bases at J, with 14 bases between the two ends. Per the germline V gene, CDR1 is LNHDA and CDR2 is SQIVND (reference sequence). CDR3 in DNA: TGTGCCAGTAGTCCCCCGAGAAGGGGCACCGGGGAGCTGTTTTTT. Translation gives CASSPPRRGTGELFF.

The V and J genes are TRBV15 and TRBJ2-5; 10 bases agree with TRBD2. Germline trimming cut 0 bases from V and 2 bases from J; bases unmatched to any gene: 12. Germline V gene lookup returns CDR1 LNHNV and CDR2 YYDKDF (reference sequence). This CDR3 region has 19 residues. CDR3 DNA: TGTGCCACCAGCAGAGATGACCTAGCGGGGGTGATTGGGCAAGAGACCCAGTACTTC. The encoded protein is CATSRDDLAGVIGQETQYF.

This sequence joins TRBV29-1 and TRBJ1-1; D unresolved. Germline CDR1 SQVTM, CDR2 ANQGSEA. CDR3 length: 12 amino acids. The V end was cut by 6 bases, the J end by 7 bases, with 15 bases between. In DNA form, the CDR3 reads TGCAGCGTGAGGTCTGGGATCAATGAAGCTTTCTTT. Protein product: CSVRSGINEAFF.

This clone has only one observation. Mismatch with germline at one junction end may stem from a read error. The chain carries TRBV7-7 and TRBJ2-5; 7 bases fit TRBD1. The CDR3 is 14 residues long. Germline CDR1 is SSHAT and CDR2 is FNYEAQ (reference sequence). CDR3 sequence (DNA): TGTGCTAGCAGCCCATCCCCGGACAGGGAGACCCAGTACTTC. This translates into CASSPSPDRETQYF.

The chain carries TRBV6-6 and TRBJ2-3, with 9 bases lining up with TRBD1. This CDR3 region has 15 residues. Germline assignment: CDR1 MNHNY and CDR2 SVGAGI (reference sequence). After removal of 5 bases from V and 2 bases from J, the junction contained 5 bases not matched to a gene. The CDR3 DNA reads TGTGCCAGCAGTCCAAGACAGGGGGTCACAGATACGCAGTATTTT. Its translation is CASSPRQGVTDTQYF.

The chain joins TRBV4-3 to TRBJ1-6; 9 bases line up with TRBD1. Unmatched junction bases numbered 6, after V lost 7 bases and J lost 8 bases. Germline CDR1 LGHNA, CDR2 YSLEER. The CDR3 runs to 14 residues. CDR3 sequence reads: CASTSGTGYSPLHF. The DNA for the CDR3 is TGCGCCAGCACCTCCGGGACAGGGTATTCACCCCTCCACTTT.